This section outlines one T cell receptor beta chain sequence together with its context. Specimens carried about 0.9-10 million cryopreserved PBMC before DNA extraction. The V end was cut by 5 bases, the J end by 5 bases, with 6 bases between. The V gene's germline CDR1 is LNHNV and CDR2 YYDKDF (reference sequence). The length of the CDR3 is 11 residues. The data were obtained in a study of long-term antiretroviral therapy in people with HIV. Survey-level resolution applied to immunoSEQ assay v3.0. Profiling relied on immunoSEQ multiplex PCR, and the TCRdb table lists in-frame clones only, not all of them. The sample consists of fewer than 20,000 clones, around 84% of them appearing once.

Sequencing used unsorted PBMCs, obtained 0.3 years after starting antiretroviral therapy. This sequence joins TRBV15 and TRBJ2-5; D ambiguous. This TCR was sampled from a woman aged 50 to 65 with HIV. The DNA of the CDR3 is TGTGCCACCAGCGCGCAGGAGACCCAGTACTTC. Its translation is CATSAQETQYF.